This T cell receptor beta chain emerged from a study of blood T cell repertoires in COVID-19. In its sample, this clone was seen once. The CDR3 has 13 amino acids. Trimming at V came to 6 bases and at J to 10 bases, leaving 4 bases not matched to a gene. Germline lookup yields CDR1 MNHEY and CDR2 SVGAGI. Exposed volunteers were people who met a COVID-19 case within 2 weeks before study entry. Using immunoSEQ multiplex PCR, the repertoire was profiled, and TCRdb retains in-frame clones only, with some absent. In the table there are approximately 220,000 clones, 83% of which are singletons. The source is a woman between 45 and 60 years old who had been exposed to COVID-19. The chain uses TRBV6-5 and TRBJ1-6; 9 bases match TRBD1. The specimen sequenced was PBMCs or T cells enriched from blood (not recorded which). The CDR3 region has the DNA TGTGCCAGCAGATCCGGGACAGGGTCACCCCTCCACTTT. It specifies CASRSGTGSPLHF.